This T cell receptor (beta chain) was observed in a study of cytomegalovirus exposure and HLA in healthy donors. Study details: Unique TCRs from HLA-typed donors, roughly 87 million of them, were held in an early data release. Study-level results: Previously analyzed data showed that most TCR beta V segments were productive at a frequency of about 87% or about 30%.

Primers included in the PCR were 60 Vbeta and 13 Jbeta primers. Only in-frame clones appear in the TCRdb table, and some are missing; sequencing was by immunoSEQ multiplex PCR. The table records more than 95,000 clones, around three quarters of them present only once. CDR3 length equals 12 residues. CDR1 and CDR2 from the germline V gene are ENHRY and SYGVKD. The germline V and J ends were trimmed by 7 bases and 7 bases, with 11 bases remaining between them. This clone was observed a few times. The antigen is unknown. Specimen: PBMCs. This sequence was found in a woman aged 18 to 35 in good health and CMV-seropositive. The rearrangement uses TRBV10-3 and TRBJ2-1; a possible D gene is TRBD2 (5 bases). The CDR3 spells CAIKTIRNEQFF. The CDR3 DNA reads TGTGCCATCAAGACTATTCGGAATGAGCAGTTCTTC.